The 25 T cell receptor beta chains presented below share a single source sample, sequenced in a study of blood T cell repertoires in COVID-19. Some clones are missing from TCRdb's copy, which holds only in-frame ones; the method was immunoSEQ multiplex PCR. The sample holds some 120,000 clones, around three quarters seen once. The sample taken for sequencing was peripheral blood. These receptor sequences come from a woman aged 70-85 years with acute or convalescent COVID-19.

The chain employs TRBV29-1 and TRBJ1-4, with 8 bases that match TRBD1. V trimming: 7 bases; J trimming: 6 bases; junction bases outside the gene matches: 7. CDR1 and CDR2 (germline): SQVTM, ANQGSEA. The CDR3 is 13 residues long. In nucleotides, the CDR3 is TGCAGCGCCGAAGTGGGACAGGATGAAAAACTGTTTTTT. Protein: CSAEVGQDEKLFF.

The V call is TRBV3-1 (or the pseudogene TRBV3-2), the J call TRBJ1-5; no firm D call. The CDR3 runs to 14 residues. Between the trimmed V and J ends, which lost 1 base and 4 bases, there was a span of 8 bases. Germline V gene data show CDR1 as LGHDT and CDR2 as YNNKEL (reference sequence). This CDR3 reads CASSQAGGNQPQHF. DNA for the CDR3: TGTGCCAGCAGCCAAGCAGGAGGGAATCAGCCCCAGCATTTT.

The chain combines TRBV7-2 with TRBJ2-5, with D perhaps TRBD1 (5 bases). Germline V gene lookup returns CDR1 SGHTA and CDR2 FQGNSA. V was cut by 2 bases and J by 9 bases, with 13 bases left in between. The CDR3 runs 13 residues. The CDR3 DNA is TGTGCCAGCAGCTTACAGGGCCTGGCGGCCCAGTACTTC. It codes for CASSLQGLAAQYF. Full variable domain (outside the CDR3, taken from reference TRBV7-2 and TRBJ2-5): GAGVSQSPSNKVTEKGKDVELRCDPISGHTALYWYRQSLGQGLEFLIYFQGNSAPDKSGLPSDRFSAERTGGSVSTLTIQRTQQEDSAVYLCASSLQGLAAQYFGPGTRLLVL.

This chain links TRBV4-3 with TRBJ1-2, with TRBD1 as a possible D gene (5 bases). V lost 0 bases to trimming and J lost 6 bases, with 8 bases between them. This CDR3 spans 13 amino acids. Germline lookup yields CDR1 LGHNA and CDR2 YSLEER. CDR3 region: CASSQEAGNGYTF. The DNA for the CDR3 is TGCGCCAGCAGCCAAGAGGCAGGGAATGGCTACACCTTC.

The chain has TRBV2 and TRBJ2-6; no definite D call. Trimming took off 9 bases at V and 1 base at J, with 10 bases between the two ends. This CDR3 spans 14 amino acids. CDR1 is SNHLY, CDR2 FYNNEI, per germline. This CDR3 reads CARNDGSGANVLTF. As DNA, the CDR3 is TGTGCCAGAAACGACGGGTCTGGGGCCAACGTCCTGACTTTC.

This chain uses TRBV29-1 with TRBJ2-7; 8 bases agree with TRBD2. Germline trimming cut 0 bases from V and 0 bases from J; bases unmatched to any gene: 4. This CDR3 is built from 15 residues. The V gene's germline CDR1 is SQVTM and CDR2 ANQGSEA. The chain's CDR3 is CSVEDPSGSSYEQYF. In DNA, the CDR3 is TGCAGCGTTGAAGATCCCAGCGGGAGCTCCTACGAGCAGTACTTC.

The chain recombines TRBV6-6 with TRBJ1-3; perhaps TRBD1 as D (5 bases). Germline CDR1 MNHNY, CDR2 SVGAGI (reference sequence). The V end was cut by 0 bases, the J end by 0 bases, with 9 bases between. The CDR3 extends over 16 amino acids. In DNA form, the CDR3 reads TGTGCCAGCAGTTACTCCGGGCAGGGCTCTGGAAACACCATATATTTT. Encoded protein: CASSYSGQGSGNTIYF.

The chain couples TRBV11-2 to TRBJ1-2, with 7 positions matching TRBD1. Trimming cost V 7 bases and J 4 bases; bases outside gene matches: 9. This CDR3 spans 14 amino acids. Per germline, CDR1 SGHAT and CDR2 FQNNGV. The CDR3 loop reads CASTSWGTVYGYTF. The DNA of the CDR3 is TGTGCCAGCACCTCCTGGGGGACAGTCTATGGCTACACCTTC.

V and J are TRBV7-2 and TRBJ1-3, with 9 positions matching TRBD1. Trimming removed 3 bases from V and 9 bases from J; junction bases left unmatched: 9. This CDR3 region has 15 residues. Germline CDR1 is SGHTA and CDR2 is FQGNSA. In DNA form, the CDR3 reads TGTGCCAGCAGCTTGGCCCCGGGACAGGGTGGCACCATATATTTT. Translating gives CASSLAPGQGGTIYF.

The V gene is TRBV7-9, the J gene TRBJ2-6; D perhaps matches TRBD1 (5 bases). The V gene lost 3 bases and the J gene lost 2 bases, with 8 bases spanning the gap. The germline V gene encodes CDR1 SEHNR and CDR2 FQNEAQ (reference sequence). This CDR3 has 15 amino acids. For the CDR3, the DNA is TGTGCCAGCAGCTTCAGGGAAGCTGGGGCCAACGTCCTGACTTTC. Its protein is CASSFREAGANVLTF.

In its sample, this clone was seen a few times. The chain recombines TRBV3-1 (or the pseudogene TRBV3-2) with TRBJ1-4; 7 bases map to TRBD1. CDR1 LGHDT and CDR2 YNNKEL come from the germline V gene (reference sequence). V lost 5 bases, J lost 7 bases, and 10 bases stayed unmatched. The length of the CDR3 is 15 residues. CDR3 loop: CASSDNRGPAEKLFF. Here the CDR3 DNA reads TGTGCCAGCAGCGATAACAGGGGCCCGGCTGAAAAACTGTTTTTT.

The rearrangement links TRBV5-1 to TRBJ2-6, with unresolved D. The CDR3 loop spans 16 amino acids. V lost 0 bases and J 0 bases, leaving 7 bases between the germline ends. The V gene's germline CDR1 is SGHRS and CDR2 YFSETQ. CDR3 sequence: CASSLVKHSGANVLTF. In nucleotides, the CDR3 is TGCGCCAGCAGCTTGGTAAAGCACTCTGGGGCCAACGTCCTGACTTTC.

CDR3 protein: CASSMTSGGGAKNIQYF. CDR3 nucleotide sequence: TGTGCCAGTAGTATGACTAGCGGAGGGGGAGCCAAAAACATTCAGTACTTC. V gene TRBV19 combines with J gene TRBJ2-4, with 9 bases identical to TRBD2. Germline CDR1 and CDR2: LNHDA and SQIVND (reference sequence). This CDR3 has 17 residues. Germline trimming cut 3 bases from V and 0 bases from J; bases unmatched to any gene: 6.

The CDR3 bases are TGTGCCAGCAGTTACTCAGCAGGGGCCGGTCAGCCCCAGCATTTT. This gives the protein CASSYSAGAGQPQHF. The chain employs TRBV6-5 and TRBJ1-5; a possible D gene is TRBD1 (6 bases). Germline values: CDR1 MNHEY, CDR2 SVGAGI. This CDR3 is built from 15 residues. Deletions cut 0 bases from V and 6 bases from J, with 12 bases between.

CDR3 residues: CASSVAVNYGYTF. Written as DNA, the CDR3 is TGTGCCAGCAGCGTTGCGGTAAACTATGGCTACACCTTC. The V gene is TRBV9, the J gene TRBJ1-2; D not resolved. Germline V lookup: CDR1 SGDLS, CDR2 YYNGEE. The CDR3 is 13 amino acids. Trimming cost V 2 bases and J 2 bases, with 7 bases left between them.

The genes are TRBV19 and TRBJ1-6; D not resolved. Germline-derived CDR1 and CDR2 are LNHDA and SQIVND (reference sequence). The CDR3 length is 13 residues. Deletions cut 10 bases from V and 9 bases from J, with 16 bases between. The CDR3 protein is CATSPAFGSPLHF. DNA of the CDR3: TGTGCCACCTCCCCCGCCTTCGGTTCACCCCTCCACTTT. Complete variable domain (other parts from reference TRBV19 and TRBJ1-6): DGGITQSPKYLFRKEGQNVTLSCEQNLNHDAMYWYRQDPGQGLRLIYYSQIVNDFQKGDIAEGYSVSREKKESFPLTVTSAQKNPTAFYLCATSPAFGSPLHFGNGTRLTVT.

In its sample, this clone was seen a few times. This sequence joins TRBV20-1 and TRBJ2-7, with 7 nucleotides matching TRBD1. V gave up 3 bases and J gave up 7 bases; unmatched junction bases: 12. Germline V gene sequence: CDR1 DFQATT, CDR2 SNEGSKA (reference sequence). The CDR3 loop spans 14 amino acids. The CDR3 bases are TGCAGTGCTAGTAGGGACAGATCTGACGGGGAGCAGTACTTC. Translation gives CSASRDRSDGEQYF.

The table lists this clone with many counts. The J gene is TRBJ2-3, the V gene TRBV7-3; tentative D call: TRBD2 (6 bases). The CDR3 length is 14 residues. Trimming shortened V by 5 bases and J by 3 bases, and 12 bases separated the two germline ends. Germline V gene data show CDR1 as SGHTA and CDR2 as FQGTGA. The CDR3 protein is CASSPHGGTDTQYF. The CDR3 bases are TGTGCCAGCAGCCCGCATGGAGGGACAGATACGCAGTATTTT. Based on the CDR3 plus reference TRBV7-3 and TRBJ2-3, the full variable domain is GAGVSQTPSNKVTEKGKYVELRCDPISGHTALYWYRQSLGQGPEFLIYFQGTGAADDSGLPNDRFFAVRPEGSVSTLKIQRTERGDSAVYLCASSPHGGTDTQYFGPGTRLTVL.

The chain uses TRBV5-1 and TRBJ2-3, with TRBD1 matching 9 bases. Germline V lookup: CDR1 SGHRS, CDR2 YFSETQ. J gave up 1 base and V 3 bases, and 6 bases lay outside the gene matches. The CDR3 has 16 amino acids. DNA of the CDR3: TGCGCCAGCAGCTCGGGACAGGGCAGGGGCACAGATACGCAGTATTTT. Its protein product is CASSSGQGRGTDTQYF.

This rearrangement joins TRBV3-1 (or the pseudogene TRBV3-2) to TRBJ1-1, with unresolved D. Trimming took off 3 bases at V and 6 bases at J, with 5 bases between the two ends. The CDR3 spans 11 residues. Per germline, CDR1 LGHDT and CDR2 YNNKEL (reference sequence). For the CDR3, the DNA is TGTGCCAGCAGCCACACATCTGAAGCTTTCTTT. As protein: CASSHTSEAFF.

V gene TRBV2 combines with J gene TRBJ1-4; D ambiguous. V dropped 7 bases and J dropped 7 bases, with 13 bases sitting between them. The germline V gene has CDR1 SNHLY and CDR2 FYNNEI. The CDR3 sequence is 13 residues long. CDR3 region: CASKAARGEKLFF. CDR3 coding DNA: TGTGCCAGCAAGGCAGCCCGGGGTGAAAAACTGTTTTTT.

The rearrangement links TRBV5-5 to TRBJ2-7, with TRBD1 as a possible D gene (5 bases). V lost 0 bases and J 6 bases, leaving 10 bases between the germline ends. The CDR3 extends over 13 amino acids. Germline assignment: CDR1 SGHKS and CDR2 YYEKEE (reference sequence). The CDR3: CASSLVGTGEQYF. The DNA of the CDR3 is TGTGCCAGCAGCTTGGTTGGAACAGGCGAGCAGTACTTC.

V usage is TRBV7-9 and J usage is TRBJ2-5; possibly TRBD2 for D (5 bases). CDR1 SEHNR and CDR2 FQNEAQ come from the germline V gene (reference sequence). The CDR3 length is 16 residues. V dropped 1 base and J dropped 5 bases, with 17 bases sitting between them. The CDR3 protein is CASSLGRGGFEETQYF. CDR3 nucleotides: TGTGCCAGCAGCTTAGGACGAGGCGGGTTTGAGGAGACCCAGTACTTC.

This chain connects TRBV24-1 to TRBJ2-1, with 9 positions matching TRBD2. From germline, CDR1 is KGHDR and CDR2 SFDVKD. V was clipped by 3 bases and J by 5 bases; unmatched bases: 7. The CDR3 contains 16 residues. The DNA of the CDR3 is TGTGCCACCAGTGATCCCGCAGCGGGAGGCCACAATGAGCAGTTCTTC. Protein product: CATSDPAAGGHNEQFF.

The rearrangement links TRBV19 to TRBJ1-2; D is undetermined. This CDR3 is 14 amino acids long. Germline-derived CDR1 and CDR2 are LNHDA and SQIVND (reference sequence). V lost 3 bases and J lost 2, with 10 bases in between. CDR3 region: CASSIQGGNYGYTF. The DNA for the CDR3 is TGTGCCAGTAGTATTCAAGGCGGAAACTATGGCTACACCTTC.